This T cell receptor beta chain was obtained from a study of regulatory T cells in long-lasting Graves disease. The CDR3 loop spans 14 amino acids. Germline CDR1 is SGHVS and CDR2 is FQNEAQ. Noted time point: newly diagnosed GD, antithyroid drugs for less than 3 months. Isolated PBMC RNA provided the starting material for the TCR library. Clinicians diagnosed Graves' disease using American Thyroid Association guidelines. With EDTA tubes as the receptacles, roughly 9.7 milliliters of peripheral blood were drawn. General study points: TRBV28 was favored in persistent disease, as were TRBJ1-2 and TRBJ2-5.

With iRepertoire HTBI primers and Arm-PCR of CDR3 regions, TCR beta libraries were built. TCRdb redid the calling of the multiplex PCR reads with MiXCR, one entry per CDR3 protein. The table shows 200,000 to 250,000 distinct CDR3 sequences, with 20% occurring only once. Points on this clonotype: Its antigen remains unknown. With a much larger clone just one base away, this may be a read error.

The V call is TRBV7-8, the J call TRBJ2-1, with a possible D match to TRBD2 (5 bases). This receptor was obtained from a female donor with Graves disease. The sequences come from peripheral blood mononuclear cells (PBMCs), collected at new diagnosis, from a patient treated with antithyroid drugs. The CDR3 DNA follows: TGTGCCAGCAGCTCGAAGACACTCGGGAATGATCAGTTCTTC. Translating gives CASSSKTLGNDQFF.